These T cell receptor beta chains were read from a single sample in a study of blood T cell repertoires in COVID-19. Produced via immunoSEQ multiplex PCR; TCRdb's table is partial and in-frame only. Here the sample spans approximately 97,000 clones, around 86% being singletons. Sequenced sample: peripheral blood. The receptors here all came from a man in his forties or fifties with active or convalescent COVID-19. Each CDR3 is given with its conserved first and last residue. A D gene is named only where the DNA matches it firmly. Expanded clones are given a class, and other clones once, few, many or no size at all.

clone_size,v_call,j_call,cdr3_length,d_call,cdr3_aa,cdr3_nt
NA,TRBV7-2,TRBJ2-1,16,TRBD2,CASSLAGLAGGREQFF,TGTGCCAGCAGCTTAGCGGGACTAGCCGGGGGGCGTGAGCAGTTCTTC
NA,TRBV14,TRBJ1-2,14,NA,CASSQDVRSHGYTF,TGTGCCAGCAGCCAAGATGTGCGTTCCCATGGCTACACCTTC
NA,TRBV6-1,TRBJ1-3,15,NA,CASSEQGRLGNTIYF,TGTGCCAGCAGTGAACAGGGCCGTCTTGGAAACACCATATATTTT
NA,TRBV5-1,TRBJ2-1,17,NA,CASSLWGGPTIYNEQFF,TGCGCCAGCAGCTTGTGGGGAGGACCTACTATCTACAATGAGCAGTTCTTC
NA,TRBV2,TRBJ2-3,13,TRBD2,CASKLAGGLGQYF,TGTGCCAGCAAACTAGCGGGGGGGCTGGGACAGTATTTT
NA,TRBV27,TRBJ1-5,17,TRBD1,CASSPGQEGELFQPQHF,TGTGCCAGCAGTCCGGGACAGGAAGGGGAATTGTTTCAGCCCCAGCATTTT
few,TRBV4-3,TRBJ1-1,13,TRBD1,CASSQNRGLDAFF,TGCGCCAGCAGCCAGAACAGGGGGCTGGATGCTTTCTTT
few,TRBV6-5,TRBJ1-2,11,NA,CASTANYGYTF,TGTGCCAGCACAGCTAACTATGGCTACACCTTC
NA,TRBV13,TRBJ1-3,17,NA,CASSRREAPLSGNTIYF,TGTGCCAGCAGCCGCCGGGAGGCACCTCTCTCTGGAAACACCATATATTTT
NA,TRBV5-6,TRBJ1-2,16,NA,CASSYGGGAMNYGYTF,TGTGCCAGCAGCTATGGGGGAGGGGCGATGAACTATGGCTACACCTTC
NA,TRBV27,TRBJ1-5,12,NA,CASSPGSQPQHF,TGTGCCAGCAGTCCCGGGAGTCAGCCCCAGCATTTT
NA,TRBV7-9,TRBJ1-3,15,NA,CASSIAESSGNTIYF,TGTGCCAGCAGCATAGCAGAGAGCTCTGGAAACACCATATATTTT
NA,TRBV19,TRBJ2-5,16,TRBD2,CASSTTGLAGQETQYF,TGTGCCAGTAGTACGACGGGACTAGCGGGGCAAGAGACCCAGTACTTC
NA,TRBV5-1,TRBJ2-1,16,TRBD2,CATRRSLAGAPNEQFF,TGCGCCACCCGGCGGTCGCTAGCGGGGGCCCCCAATGAGCAGTTCTTC
NA,TRBV27,TRBJ2-3,14,TRBD1,CASGPGQGTDTQYF,TGTGCCAGCGGACCGGGACAGGGTACAGATACGCAGTATTTT
NA,TRBV11-2,TRBJ2-7,13,NA,CASSFTRQDEQYF,TGTGCCAGCAGCTTTACACGACAGGACGAGCAGTACTTC
once,TRBV3-1/TRBV3-2,TRBJ1-1,14,NA,CASSQGTGNTEAFF,TGTGCCAGCAGCCAAGGAACAGGGAACACTGAAGCTTTCTTT
NA,TRBV24-1,TRBJ2-1,15,NA,CATSDRPGAYNEQFF,TGTGCCACCAGTGATCGACCGGGGGCCTACAATGAGCAGTTCTTC
once,TRBV5-4,TRBJ1-1,14,NA,CASSLSGMNTEAFF,TGTGCCAGCAGCTTGTCAGGTATGAACACTGAAGCTTTCTTT
NA,TRBV13,TRBJ2-1,12,NA,CASSLSRDEQFF,TGTGCCAGCAGCTTGAGCCGGGATGAGCAGTTCTTC
NA,TRBV4-2,TRBJ1-3,15,NA,CASSQDRYSGNTIYF,TGTGCCAGCAGCCAAGACAGGTACTCTGGAAACACCATATATTTT
NA,TRBV7-6,TRBJ2-2,16,TRBD2,CASSRGLAANTGELFF,TGTGCCAGCAGCCGCGGACTAGCGGCGAACACCGGGGAGCTGTTTTTT